This record concerns one TCR beta chain sequence. Input was approximately 2.1 ug genomic DNA, or all available if less. Assay: immunoSEQ multiplex PCR; the TCRdb copy retains only in-frame clones and omits some. The profile shows 50,000 to 80,000 clones, approximately 85% of them singletons. Germline loops: CDR1 WNHNN, CDR2 SYGVQD (reference sequence). V lost 3 bases, J lost 3 bases, and 4 bases stayed unmatched. The CDR3 has 14 residues. This sample was included in a study of glioma-infiltrating T cells after dendritic cell vaccination. Study context: Samples are from glioblastoma patients in Phase I and II dendritic cell vaccine trials.

The V gene is TRBV10-1, the J gene TRBJ2-7, with 8 bases identical to TRBD1. Sample: blood, taken before dendritic cell vaccination. The sequence came from a human donor with glioblastoma. The CDR3 DNA is TGCGCCAGCAGTGATAGGACAGGGTTCTACGAGCAGTACTTC. The encoded protein is CASSDRTGFYEQYF.